This T cell receptor (beta chain) came from a study of blood T cell repertoires in COVID-19. Study summary: Specimens from acute and convalescent COVID-19 originated in the United States, Italy and Spain. T cells, B-cell-depleted T cells, or PBMCs supplied cDNA or gDNA.

In the study's own analysis: Amplification from reference gene primers served as the basis for estimated nucleated cell counts. This table comes from immunoSEQ multiplex PCR, and its TCRdb copy is limited to in-frame clones, with some not included. Clone size and the V and J calls come from that table; the DNA yielded D and trimming. This sample carries some 250,000 clones, 65% to 85% of them seen once, and the ten largest clones take roughly 27%. Germline CDR1 and CDR2: SGHAT and FQNNGV. Trimming took off 5 bases at V and 6 bases at J, with 11 bases between the two ends. This CDR3 spans 12 amino acids.

Material for sequencing was peripheral blood. This TCR derives from a man aged 35-49 years with acute or convalescent COVID-19. V and J are TRBV11-2 and TRBJ2-7, with D possibly TRBD2 on 5 matching bases. CDR3 protein: CASSPGVREQYF. In DNA form, the CDR3 reads TGTGCCAGCAGCCCCGGGGTCCGCGAGCAGTACTTC.